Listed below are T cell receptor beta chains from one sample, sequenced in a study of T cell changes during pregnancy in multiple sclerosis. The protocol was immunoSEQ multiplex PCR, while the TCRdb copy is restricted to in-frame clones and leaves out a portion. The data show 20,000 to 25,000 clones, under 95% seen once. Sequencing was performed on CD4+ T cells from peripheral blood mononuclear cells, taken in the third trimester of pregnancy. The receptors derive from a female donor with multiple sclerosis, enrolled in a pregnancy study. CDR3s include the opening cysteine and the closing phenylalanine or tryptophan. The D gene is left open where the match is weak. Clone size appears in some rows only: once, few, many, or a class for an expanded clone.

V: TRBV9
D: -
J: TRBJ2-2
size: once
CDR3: CASSVATGIDTGELFF
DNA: TGTGCCAGCAGCGTAGCTACCGGGATAGACACCGGGGAGCTGTTTTTT

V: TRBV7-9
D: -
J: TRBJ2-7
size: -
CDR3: CASSSMGGGNEQYF
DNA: TGTGCCAGCAGCTCTATGGGTGGGGGCAACGAGCAGTACTTC

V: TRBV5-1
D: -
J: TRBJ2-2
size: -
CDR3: CASSPLQGNTGELFF
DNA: TGCGCCAGCAGTCCTTTACAGGGAAACACCGGGGAGCTGTTTTTT

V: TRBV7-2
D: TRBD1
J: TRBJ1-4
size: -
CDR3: CASSFTGETNEKLFF
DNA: TGTGCCAGCAGCTTTACAGGGGAAACTAATGAAAAACTGTTTTTT

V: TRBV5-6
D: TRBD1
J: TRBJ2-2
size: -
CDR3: CASSISGGSATGELFF
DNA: TGTGCCAGCAGCATCTCAGGGGGCTCGGCCACCGGGGAGCTGTTTTTT

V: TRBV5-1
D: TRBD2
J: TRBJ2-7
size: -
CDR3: CASSSRAGRGDEQYF
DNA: TGCGCCAGCAGCTCACGAGCGGGGCGAGGGGACGAGCAGTACTTC

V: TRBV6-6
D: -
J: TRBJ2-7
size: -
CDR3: CASSYSTGRYEQYF
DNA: TGTGCCAGCAGTTACTCGACAGGTCGATACGAGCAGTACTTC

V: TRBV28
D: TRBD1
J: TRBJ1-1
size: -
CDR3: CASREIDRGGSTEAFF
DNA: TGTGCCAGCAGGGAGATTGACAGGGGGGGATCCACTGAAGCTTTCTTT

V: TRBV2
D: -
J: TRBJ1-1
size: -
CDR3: CASVWTANTEAFF
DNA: TGTGCCAGCGTCTGGACAGCGAACACTGAAGCTTTCTTT

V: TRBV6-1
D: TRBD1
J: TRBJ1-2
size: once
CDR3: CASTRAGGGYTF
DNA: TGTGCCAGCACGAGGGCAGGGGGGGGCTACACCTTC

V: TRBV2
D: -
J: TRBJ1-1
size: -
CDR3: CASSVQGITEAFF
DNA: TGTGCCAGCAGTGTACAGGGCATCACTGAAGCTTTCTTT

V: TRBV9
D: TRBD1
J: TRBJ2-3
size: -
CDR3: CASSVGQVFTDTQYF
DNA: TGTGCCAGCAGCGTGGGACAGGTCTTTACAGATACGCAGTATTTT

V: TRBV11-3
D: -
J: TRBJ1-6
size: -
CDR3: CASSLVADSPLHF
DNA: TGTGCCAGCAGCTTAGTGGCCGATTCACCCCTCCACTTT

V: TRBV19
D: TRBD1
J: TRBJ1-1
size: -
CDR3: CASSLGQGRNTEAFF
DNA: TGTGCCAGTAGTCTTGGACAGGGTAGGAACACTGAAGCTTTCTTT

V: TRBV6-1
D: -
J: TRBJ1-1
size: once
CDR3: CAVYRDGITEAFF
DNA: TGTGCCGTCTACAGGGATGGGATTACTGAAGCTTTCTTT

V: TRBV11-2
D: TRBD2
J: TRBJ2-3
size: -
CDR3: CASSRRGGPADTQYF
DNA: TGTGCCAGCAGCCGGCGGGGGGGCCCGGCAGATACGCAGTATTTT

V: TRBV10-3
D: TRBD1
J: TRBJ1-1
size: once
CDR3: CAISGTGVTEAFF
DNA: TGTGCCATCAGTGGGACAGGAGTCACTGAAGCTTTCTTT

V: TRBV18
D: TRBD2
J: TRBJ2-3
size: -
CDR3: CASSPKRGAGRDTQYF
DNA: TGTGCCAGCTCACCCAAGCGGGGGGCTGGTCGGGATACGCAGTATTTT

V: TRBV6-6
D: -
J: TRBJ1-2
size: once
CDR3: CASILQAGYGYTF
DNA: TGTGCCAGCATCCTACAGGCAGGGTATGGCTACACCTTC

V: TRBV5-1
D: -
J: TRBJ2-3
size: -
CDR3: CASSLGTDRSTDTQYF
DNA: TGCGCCAGCAGCTTGGGGACAGACCGTAGCACAGATACGCAGTATTTT

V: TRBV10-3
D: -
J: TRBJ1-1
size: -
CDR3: CAISVRNTEAFF
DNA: TGTGCCATCAGTGTTCGGAACACTGAAGCTTTCTTT

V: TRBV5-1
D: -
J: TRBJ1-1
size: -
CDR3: CASSLAGRENTEAFF
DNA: TGCGCCAGCAGCTTAGCGGGAAGGGAGAACACTGAAGCTTTCTTT

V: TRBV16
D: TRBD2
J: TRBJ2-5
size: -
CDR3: CASSHPSGGKETQYF
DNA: TGTGCCAGCAGCCATCCTAGCGGGGGAAAAGAGACCCAGTACTTC

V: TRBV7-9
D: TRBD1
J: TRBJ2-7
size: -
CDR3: CASSRGQESYEQYF
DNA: TGTGCCAGCAGCCGGGGACAGGAATCCTACGAGCAGTACTTC

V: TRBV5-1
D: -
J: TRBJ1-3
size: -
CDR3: CASSLGTGHTIYF
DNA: TGCGCCAGCAGCTTGGGAACAGGCCACACCATATATTTT

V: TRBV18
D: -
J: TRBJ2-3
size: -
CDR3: CASSLSGLGDTQYF
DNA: TGTGCCAGCTCACTCTCGGGGTTGGGGGATACGCAGTATTTT

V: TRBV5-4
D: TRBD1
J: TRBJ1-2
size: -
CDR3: CASSDGTGSDYGYTF
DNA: TGTGCCAGCAGCGATGGGACAGGATCGGACTATGGCTACACCTTC

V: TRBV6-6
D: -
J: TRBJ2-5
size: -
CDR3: CASSPGDLQETQYF
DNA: TGTGCCAGCAGTCCCGGGGATTTACAAGAGACCCAGTACTTC

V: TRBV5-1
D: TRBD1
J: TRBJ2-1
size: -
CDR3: CASSPRQGSSYNEQFF
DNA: TGCGCCAGCAGCCCCCGACAGGGGAGCTCCTACAATGAGCAGTTCTTC